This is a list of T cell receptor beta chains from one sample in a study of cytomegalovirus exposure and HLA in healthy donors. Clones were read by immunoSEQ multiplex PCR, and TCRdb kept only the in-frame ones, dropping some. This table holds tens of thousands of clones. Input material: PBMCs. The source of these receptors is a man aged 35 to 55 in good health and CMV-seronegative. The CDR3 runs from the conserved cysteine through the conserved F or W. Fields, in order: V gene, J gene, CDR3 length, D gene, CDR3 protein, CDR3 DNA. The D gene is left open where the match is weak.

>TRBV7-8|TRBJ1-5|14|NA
CASSPNVGNQPQHF
TGTGCCAGCAGCCCTAATGTGGGCAATCAGCCCCAGCATTTT
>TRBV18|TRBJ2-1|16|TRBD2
CASSTINSGEYNEQFF
TGTGCCAGCTCAACAATTAATAGCGGGGAGTACAATGAGCAGTTCTTC
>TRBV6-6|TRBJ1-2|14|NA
CASSSSSRQAVDTF
TGTGCCAGCAGTTCCAGCAGTAGACAGGCTGTTGACACCTTC
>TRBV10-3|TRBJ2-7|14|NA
CAISEVRTSGEQYF
TGTGCCATCAGTGAGGTGAGGACCTCAGGGGAGCAGTACTTC
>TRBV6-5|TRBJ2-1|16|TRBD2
CASSYTAAGPYNEQFF
TGTGCCAGCAGTTACACAGCAGCGGGACCCTACAATGAGCAGTTCTTC
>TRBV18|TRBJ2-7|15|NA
CASSPWTAPTYEQYF
TGTGCCAGCTCACCGTGGACAGCCCCCACCTACGAGCAGTACTTC
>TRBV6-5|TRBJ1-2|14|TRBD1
CASSEGTGGYGYTF
TGTGCCAGCAGTGAAGGGACAGGGGGCTATGGCTACACCTTC
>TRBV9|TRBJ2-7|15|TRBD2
CASSVGRTSVDEQYF
TGTGCCAGCAGCGTAGGGAGGACTAGCGTAGACGAGCAGTACTTC
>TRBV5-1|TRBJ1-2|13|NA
CASSLGQEGGYTF
TGCGCCAGCAGCTTGGGACAGGAAGGTGGCTACACCTTC
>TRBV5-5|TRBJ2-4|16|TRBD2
CASSQRAGVGKNIQYF
TGTGCCAGCAGCCAGAGAGCGGGAGTGGGCAAAAACATTCAGTACTTC
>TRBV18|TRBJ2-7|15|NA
CASSSTLTGSYEQYF
TGTGCCAGCTCATCAACCTTGACAGGCTCCTACGAGCAGTACTTC
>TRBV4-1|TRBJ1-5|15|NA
CASSQVRVGNQPQHF
TGCGCCAGCAGCCAAGTCAGGGTGGGCAATCAGCCCCAGCATTTT
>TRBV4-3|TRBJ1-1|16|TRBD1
CASSPGQGSVNTEAFF
TGCGCCAGCAGCCCCGGACAGGGCTCTGTGAACACTGAAGCTTTCTTT
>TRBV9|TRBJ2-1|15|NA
CASSVDSGSGNEQFF
TGTGCCAGCAGCGTAGATTCCGGGAGCGGGAATGAGCAGTTCTTC
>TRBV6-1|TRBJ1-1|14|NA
CASRDPQGTTEAFF
TGTGCCAGCAGAGACCCACAGGGCACGACTGAAGCTTTCTTT
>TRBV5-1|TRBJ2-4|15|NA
CASSLEGQGPDIQYF
TGCGCCAGCAGCTTGGAAGGGCAGGGTCCCGACATTCAGTACTTC
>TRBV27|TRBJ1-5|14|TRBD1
CASSSTGWHQPQHF
TGTGCCAGCAGCTCGACAGGGTGGCATCAGCCCCAGCATTTT
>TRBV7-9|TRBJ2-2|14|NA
CASSFSTPTGELFF
TGTGCCAGCAGCTTCTCGACTCCAACCGGGGAGCTGTTTTTT
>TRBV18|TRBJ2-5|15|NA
CASSPAGPSLETQYF
TGTGCCAGCTCACCTGCGGGCCCAAGCCTAGAGACCCAGTACTTC
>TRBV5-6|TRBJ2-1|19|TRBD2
CASSSGYRAGGLPYNEQFF
TGTGCCAGCAGCTCTGGGTACCGCGCGGGAGGGCTTCCCTACAATGAGCAGTTCTTC
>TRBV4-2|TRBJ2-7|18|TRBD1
CASSQRTPGQGSSYEQYF
TGTGCCAGCAGCCAACGTACACCGGGACAGGGGTCCTCCTACGAGCAGTACTTC
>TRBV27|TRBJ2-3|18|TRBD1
CASSSPAGQGEAGDKQYF
TGTGCCAGCAGTTCCCCAGCCGGACAGGGGGAAGCGGGAGATAAGCAGTATTTT
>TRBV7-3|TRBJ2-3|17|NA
CASSLKVQGRFTDTQYF
TGTGCCAGCAGCTTAAAAGTGCAGGGGCGTTTCACAGATACGCAGTATTTT
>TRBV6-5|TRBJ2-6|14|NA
CASSGSSGANVLTF
TGTGCCAGCAGCGGGTCGTCTGGGGCCAACGTCCTGACTTTC
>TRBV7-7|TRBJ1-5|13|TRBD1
CASSLDRGQPQHF
TGTGCCAGCAGTTTGGACAGGGGTCAGCCCCAGCATTTT
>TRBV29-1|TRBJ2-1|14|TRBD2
CSVVSGLAVNEQFF
TGCAGCGTGGTGTCGGGACTAGCGGTCAATGAGCAGTTCTTC
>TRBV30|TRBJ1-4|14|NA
CAWSVGGTNEKLFF
TGTGCCTGGAGTGTAGGGGGTACTAATGAAAAACTGTTTTTT
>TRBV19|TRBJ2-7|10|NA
CASSLYEQYF
TGTGCAAGTAGTCTCTACGAGCAGTACTTC
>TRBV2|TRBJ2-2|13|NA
CASSEDGAGELFF
TGTGCCAGCAGTGAAGACGGGGCCGGGGAGCTGTTTTTT
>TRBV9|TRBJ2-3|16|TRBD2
CASSVGSGRNQDTQYF
TGTGCCAGCAGCGTAGGTAGCGGGAGAAATCAGGATACGCAGTATTTT
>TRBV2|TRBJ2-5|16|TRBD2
CASTDSTSARQETQYF
TGTGCCAGCACGGACTCGACTAGCGCAAGACAAGAGACCCAGTACTTC
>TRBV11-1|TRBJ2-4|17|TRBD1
CASSLGLQGANKNIQYF
TGTGCCAGCAGCTTGGGCCTACAGGGGGCTAACAAAAACATTCAGTACTTC
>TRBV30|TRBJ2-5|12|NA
CAWSLGGQTQYF
TGTGCCTGGAGTTTGGGGGGGCAGACCCAGTACTTC
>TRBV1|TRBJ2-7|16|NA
CTSSQVYSGINYEQYF
TGCACCAGCAGCCAAGTTTATAGCGGGATAAACTACGAGCAGTACTTC
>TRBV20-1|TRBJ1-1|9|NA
CSAPTEAFF
TGCAGTGCTCCGACTGAAGCTTTCTTT
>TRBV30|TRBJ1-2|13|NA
CAWNPPGDYGYTF
TGTGCCTGGAACCCCCCGGGGGACTATGGCTACACCTTC
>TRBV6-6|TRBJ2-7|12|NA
CASSLQSYEQYF
TGTGCCAGCAGTCTCCAGTCCTACGAGCAGTACTTC
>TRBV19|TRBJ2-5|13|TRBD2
CASRLAGGETQYF
TGTGCCAGTAGACTAGCGGGAGGGGAGACCCAGTACTTC
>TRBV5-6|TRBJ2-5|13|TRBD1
CASSGQGEETQYF
TGTGCCAGCAGCGGACAGGGCGAAGAGACCCAGTACTTC
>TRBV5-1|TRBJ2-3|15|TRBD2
CASSLGGSRMDTQYF
TGCGCCAGCAGCTTGGGCGGGAGCAGAATGGATACGCAGTATTTT
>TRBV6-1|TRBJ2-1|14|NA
CASSEPGDMGEQFF
TGTGCCAGCAGTGAACCAGGGGATATGGGTGAGCAGTTCTTC
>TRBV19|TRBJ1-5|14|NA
CASTARKPDQPQHF
TGTGCCAGTACGGCGAGGAAGCCCGATCAGCCCCAGCATTTT
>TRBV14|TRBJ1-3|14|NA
CASSRLYSGNTIYF
TGTGCCAGCAGCCGGCTGTACTCTGGAAACACCATATATTTT
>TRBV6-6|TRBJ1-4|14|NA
CASNTRGINEKLFF
TGTGCCAGCAACACCCGGGGGATAAATGAAAAACTGTTTTTT
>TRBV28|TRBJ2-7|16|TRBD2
CASSSWFSGSSYEQYF
TGTGCCAGCAGTTCCTGGTTTAGCGGGAGCTCCTACGAGCAGTACTTC
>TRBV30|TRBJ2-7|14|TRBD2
CAWGLAGEVDEQYF
TGTGCCTGGGGACTAGCGGGAGAGGTAGACGAGCAGTACTTC
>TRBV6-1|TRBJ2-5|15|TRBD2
CASRELLGGGETQYF
TGTGCCAGCAGGGAACTACTCGGGGGAGGGGAGACCCAGTACTTC
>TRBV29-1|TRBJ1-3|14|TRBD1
CSGTGGRSGNTIYF
TGCAGCGGGACAGGGGGCCGCTCTGGAAACACCATATATTTT
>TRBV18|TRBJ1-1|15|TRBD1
CASSPSTGVNTEAFF
TGTGCCAGCTCACCGTCGACAGGGGTGAACACTGAAGCTTTCTTT
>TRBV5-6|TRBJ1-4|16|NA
CASSFGLWATNEKLFF
TGTGCCAGCAGCTTCGGACTGTGGGCAACTAATGAAAAACTGTTTTTT
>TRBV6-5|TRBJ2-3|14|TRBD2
CASAPQREIDTQYF
TGTGCCAGTGCCCCGCAGCGGGAGATAGATACGCAGTATTTT
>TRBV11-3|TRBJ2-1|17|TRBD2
CASSLRGGLADYNEQFF
TGTGCCAGCAGCCTAAGGGGAGGCCTAGCGGACTACAATGAGCAGTTCTTC
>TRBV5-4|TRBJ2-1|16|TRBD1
CASSLPGTGGYNEQFF
TGTGCCAGCAGCTTACCCGGGACAGGAGGCTACAATGAGCAGTTCTTC
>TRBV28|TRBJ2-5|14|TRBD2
CASMTSGRDETQYF
TGTGCCAGCATGACTAGCGGGAGGGATGAGACCCAGTACTTC
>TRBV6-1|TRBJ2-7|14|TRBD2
CASSSLAGVYEQYF
TGTGCCAGCAGTTCTTTAGCGGGAGTGTACGAGCAGTACTTC
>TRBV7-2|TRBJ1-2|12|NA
CASSPQSGGYTF
TGTGCCAGCAGCCCCCAGTCTGGTGGCTACACCTTC